What follows are 10 T cell receptor beta chains derived from one specimen sequenced in a study of T-cell reconstitution after alpha-beta-depleted transplantation in children. Unique molecular identifiers were incorporated when the TCRbeta library was constructed. MiXCR, applied by TCRdb to the PCR reads, yields one record per CDR3 protein. The sample holds around 800,000 distinct CDR3 sequences, 16% seen once. The specimen comprised PBMCs, mostly from graft donor cells, sampled 360 days after TCRalphabeta/CD19-depleted stem cell transplant. These receptors came from a male patient under 18 who had a stem cell transplant for acute lymphoblastic leukemia, so the T cells may come from the graft donor.

This chain links TRBV7-9 with TRBJ1-1, with 7 positions matching TRBD1. V lost 5 bases to trimming and J lost 9 bases; unmatched junction nucleotides: 9. The CDR3 length is 13 residues. The V gene's germline CDR1 is SEHNR and CDR2 FQNEAQ (reference sequence). As DNA, the CDR3 is TGTGCCAGCAGCCTTGACAGGGCCTGGAAAGCTTTCTTT. Residues: CASSLDRAWKAFF.

The chain combines TRBV5-1 with TRBJ2-3, with 8 bases fitting TRBD2. V was clipped by 0 bases and J by 3 bases; unmatched bases: 9. Per germline, CDR1 SGHRS and CDR2 YFSETQ. The CDR3 sequence is 17 residues long. Here the CDR3 reads CASSLEEREFRTDTQYF. The DNA for the CDR3 is TGCGCCAGCAGCTTGGAAGAGCGGGAGTTTCGTACAGATACGCAGTATTTT.

The chain carries TRBV7-9 and TRBJ2-3; 14 bases align to TRBD2. V lost 5 bases to trimming and J lost 5 bases; unmatched junction nucleotides: 6. The CDR3 consists of 16 residues. Germline V CDR1 and CDR2: SEHNR, FQNEAQ (reference sequence). As DNA, the CDR3 is TGTGCCAGCAGCCACGGACTAGCGGGAGGTGGAGATACGCAGTATTTT. This encodes CASSHGLAGGGDTQYF.

This chain connects TRBV6-5 to TRBJ2-7, with a possible D match to TRBD2 (6 bases). The germline V gene has CDR1 MNHEY and CDR2 SVGAGI. The V end was cut by 2 bases, the J end by 1 base, with 12 bases between. The length of the CDR3 is 15 residues. This CDR3 reads CASSYSRDWSYEQYF. The CDR3 DNA reads as TGTGCCAGCAGTTACAGCCGGGACTGGTCCTACGAGCAGTACTTC.

There are many counts of this clonotype. The rearrangement joins TRBV12-3 or TRBV12-4 to TRBJ2-7; D remains ambiguous. V lost 6 bases and J 3 bases, leaving 12 bases between the germline ends. The CDR3 has 13 residues. CDR3 in DNA: TGTGCCAGCAGCTCCTCTTCCTACTACGAGCAGTACTTC. It is translated as CASSSSSYYEQYF.

This clonotype was seen many times. This chain uses TRBV3-1 with TRBJ2-7; D remains unclear. Trimming left V 4 bases short and J 2 bases short, with 9 bases between. CDR1 LGHDT and CDR2 YNNKEL come from the germline V gene (reference sequence). This CDR3 comprises 13 residues. The CDR3 sequence: CASSPLETYEQYF. CDR3 coding DNA: TGTGCCAGCAGCCCCCTAGAGACCTACGAGCAGTACTTC.

The chain has TRBV5-1 and TRBJ1-5; D is possibly TRBD1 (5 bases). CDR3 length: 13 residues. Germline assignment: CDR1 SGHRS and CDR2 YFSETQ. V was cut by 4 bases and J by 5 bases, with 10 bases left in between. CDR3 DNA: TGCGCCAGCAGCCGGGACGGGTATCAGCCCCAGCATTTT. Translated: CASSRDGYQPQHF.

This clonotype appeared a few times. CDR3 DNA sequence: TGCGCCAGCAGCCAAGACTTAGAGGGGGCTAGCACAGATACGCAGTATTTT. As protein: CASSQDLEGASTDTQYF. The chain links TRBV4-1 to TRBJ2-3; 7 nucleotides align to TRBD1. This CDR3 is 17 amino acids long. In germline, CDR1 is MGHRA, CDR2 YSYEKL. Losses at the gene ends were 0 bases for V and 0 bases for J; bases not matched to a gene: 6.

This chain connects TRBV25-1 to TRBJ1-4; no clear D gene. The germline V gene encodes CDR1 MGHDK and CDR2 SYGVNS. Trimming cost V 8 bases and J 5 bases, with 12 bases left between them. The CDR3 spans 13 residues. The chain's CDR3 is CASRGRINEKLFF. The CDR3 DNA reads TGTGCCAGCCGCGGTCGGATAAATGAAAAACTGTTTTTT.

The chain combines TRBV4-1 with TRBJ2-7, with TRBD2 matching 8 bases. The germline V gene has CDR1 MGHRA and CDR2 YSYEKL. Trimming at V came to 0 bases and at J to 5 bases, leaving 6 bases not matched to a gene. There are 15 residues in the CDR3. In nucleotides, the CDR3 is TGCGCCAGCAGCCAAGAACCAGCGGGAGTACACGAGCAGTACTTC. Protein sequence: CASSQEPAGVHEQYF.